This TCR beta chain came from a study of cytomegalovirus exposure and HLA in healthy donors. On the study more broadly: Researchers found that roughly 77% of 350 to 500 genotyped donors fell within the Caucasian-associated ancestry cluster.

As to this clone: Its antigen remains unidentified.

Although they were nominally healthy when sampled, donors likely had unrecorded immune exposures. Study-wide results and caveats: Most TCRs appeared rarely, but some public TCRs recurred in many donors. Using the classifier, cytomegalovirus status was reportedly diagnosed with high specificity and sensitivity.

The primer mix had 60 Vbeta and 13 Jbeta primers. Profiling relied on immunoSEQ multiplex PCR, and the TCRdb table lists in-frame clones only, not all of them. The table lists 60,000 to 65,000 clones. The source material was PBMCs. The clonotype comes from a woman under 30 in good health and CMV-seronegative.

The CDR3 nucleotides are TGTGCCAGCAGCCCCAGAGGACAGGGAGGTAACACTGAAGCTTTCTTT. Encoded protein: CASSPRGQGGNTEAFF. The V and J genes are TRBV9 and TRBJ1-1; 8 positions agree with TRBD1. The germline gives CDR1 SGDLS, CDR2 YYNGEE. V was clipped by 4 bases and J by 2 bases; unmatched bases: 10. This CDR3 comprises 16 residues.